This T cell receptor beta chain stems from a study of OX40 agonist ivuxolimab in advanced cancers. The junction had 15 bases not matched to a gene; V was cut back by 7 bases and J by 7 bases. This CDR3 has 17 amino acids. Germline assignment: CDR1 SGHTA and CDR2 FQGNSA. The data were produced by immunoSEQ multiplex PCR, yet TCRdb's version contains in-frame clones alone and is incomplete. The data contain about 76,000 clones, roughly 85% of them seen just once; the ten biggest clones take up roughly 0.66%. Remarks on this clone: Different DNA sequences within this sample yield the same CDR3.

The V and J genes are TRBV7-2 and TRBJ2-1, with 11 nucleotides matching TRBD1. The sample consisted of CD4+ or CD8+ T cells sorted from blood, taken in a trial of the OX40 agonist ivuxolimab. The origin of this receptor is an adult with an advanced solid tumor such as melanoma, head and neck, liver or kidney cancer. CDR3 protein: CASILVPGQGASNEQFF. DNA for the CDR3: TGTGCCAGCATCCTCGTACCAGGACAGGGGGCGTCAAATGAGCAGTTCTTC.